This entry lists 17 T cell receptor beta chains sequenced from one sample in a study of blood T cell repertoires in COVID-19. Assay: immunoSEQ multiplex PCR; the TCRdb copy retains only in-frame clones and omits some. The table has over 150,000 clones, around four fifths seen once. Sequences were obtained from peripheral blood. The origin of the receptors is a woman of 80 years or more with COVID-19, enrolled during active disease.

J is TRBJ1-5 and V is TRBV5-1, with D possibly being TRBD1 (5 bases). Trimming removed 0 bases from V and 2 bases from J, with 12 bases in between. This CDR3 contains 16 residues. CDR1 and CDR2 from the germline V gene are SGHRS and YFSETQ. CDR3 region: CASSLDPLRGNQPQHF. The CDR3, as DNA: TGCGCCAGCAGCTTGGATCCTCTCAGGGGCAATCAGCCCCAGCATTTT.

This sequence joins TRBV25-1 and TRBJ2-7; no clear D. V gave up 4 bases and J gave up 1 base, with 11 bases separating them. The CDR3 loop spans 14 amino acids. Looked up from germline, CDR1 is MGHDK and CDR2 is SYGVNS. The CDR3 nucleotides are TGTGCCAGCAGTGGGAACAGTGGATCCTACGAGCAGTACTTC. Its translation: CASSGNSGSYEQYF.

The rearrangement joins TRBV25-1 to TRBJ2-1, with 7 positions matching TRBD1. CDR1 MGHDK and CDR2 SYGVNS come from the germline V gene. The CDR3 is made up of 13 amino acids. With V trimmed by 2 bases and J by 8 bases, 3 bases remained unmatched. CDR3 nucleotide sequence: TGTGCCAGCAGTGAAAAGGGGGCCTATGAGCAGTTCTTC. Protein product: CASSEKGAYEQFF.

The chain couples TRBV10-1 to TRBJ2-3; 8 bases map to TRBD2. Per germline, CDR1 WNHNN and CDR2 SYGVQD (reference sequence). The CDR3 consists of 16 residues. V shed 5 bases, J shed 4 bases, and the junction held 11 bases outside the gene matches. Here the CDR3 DNA reads TGCGCCAGCAGTCTCCCGAAACGACTAGCGCCAGATACGCAGTATTTT. Encoded protein: CASSLPKRLAPDTQYF.

This rearrangement joins TRBV6-4 to TRBJ1-1, with D possibly TRBD1 on 6 matching bases. Germline CDR1 MRHNA, CDR2 SNTAGT. The length of the CDR3 is 19 residues. The V end was cut by 3 bases, the J end by 1 base, with 24 bases between. CDR3 DNA: TGTGCCAGCAGTGAGCCCACTCTAAGGCTCCGGACAGAGAACACTGAAGCTTTCTTT. Its translation is CASSEPTLRLRTENTEAFF.

The chain recombines TRBV9 with TRBJ2-2; D gene ambiguous. Trimming took off 1 base at V and 6 bases at J, with 4 bases between the two ends. The CDR3 length is 12 residues. Germline V gives CDR1 SGDLS, CDR2 YYNGEE. As DNA, the CDR3 is TGTGCCAGCAGCGTAAGCCCCGGGGAGCTGTTTTTT. This codes for CASSVSPGELFF.

This clone has just a few counts. The rearrangement links TRBV18 to TRBJ2-4; perhaps TRBD1 as D (6 bases). V lost 6 bases, J lost 0 bases, and 9 bases lay in between. The CDR3 is 14 residues long. Germline assignment: CDR1 KGHSH and CDR2 LQKENI. Here the CDR3 DNA reads TGTGCCAGCTCGACAGGACTAGCCAAAAACATTCAGTACTTC. It yields the protein CASSTGLAKNIQYF.

V usage is TRBV7-9 and J usage is TRBJ2-2; 8 bases are shared with TRBD1. Germline V gives CDR1 SEHNR, CDR2 FQNEAQ (reference sequence). The CDR3 consists of 15 residues. The V gene end was trimmed by 5 bases and the J gene end by 5 bases; junction bases not matched to a gene: 7. The CDR3: CASSLRTGYTGELFF. For the CDR3, the DNA is TGTGCCAGCAGCCTCCGGACAGGGTATACCGGGGAGCTGTTTTTT.

The chain is built from TRBV12-5 and TRBJ1-5, with 7 bases that match TRBD1. This CDR3 is built from 13 residues. V gave up 1 base and J gave up 9 bases; unmatched junction bases: 3. Per the germline V gene, CDR1 is LGHNT and CDR2 is FRNRAP. The CDR3 sequence: CASGLGGDRPQHF. The DNA of the CDR3 is TGTGCTAGTGGTTTGGGGGGGGACAGGCCCCAGCATTTT.

The V call is TRBV19, the J call TRBJ2-5; TRBD1 matches 7 bases. The CDR3 sequence is 15 residues long. J lost 2 bases, V lost 1 base, and 4 bases had no gene match. CDR1 is LNHDA and CDR2 is SQIVND in the germline V gene (reference sequence). CDR3 DNA: TGTGCCAGTAGTATAGCTAGGGGGCCGCAAGAGACCCAGTACTTC. Translated: CASSIARGPQETQYF.

This clone was seen just once. V is TRBV14 and J is TRBJ2-4, with TRBD2 matching 15 bases. V was clipped by 2 bases and J by 10 bases; unmatched bases: 3. Looked up from germline, CDR1 is SGHDN and CDR2 is FVKESK. This CDR3 contains 15 residues. The CDR3 protein is CASSQQGLAGGIQYF. Here the CDR3 DNA reads TGTGCCAGCAGCCAACAGGGACTAGCGGGAGGAATTCAGTACTTC.

This chain connects TRBV7-9 to TRBJ1-3; no reliable D call. Germline loops: CDR1 SEHNR, CDR2 FQNEAQ (reference sequence). This CDR3 is 12 amino acids long. The germline V and J ends were trimmed by 5 bases and 4 bases, with 6 bases remaining between them. CDR3 amino acids: CASSLSGNTIYF. For the CDR3, the DNA is TGTGCCAGCAGCCTTAGCGGAAACACCATATATTTT. Full variable domain (rest looked up from reference TRBV7-9 and TRBJ1-3): DTGVSQNPRHKITKRGQNVTFRCDPISEHNRLYWYRQTLGQGPEFLTYFQNEAQLEKSRLLSDRFSAERPKGSFSTLEIQRTEQGDSAMYLCASSLSGNTIYFGEGSWLTVV.

V and J are TRBV24-1 and TRBJ1-5; D remains unclear. Germline values: CDR1 KGHDR, CDR2 SFDVKD. This CDR3 has 14 residues. V shed 6 bases and J shed 12 bases, with 20 bases lying between them. For the CDR3, the DNA is TGTGCCACCAGTAGTATCCCCCATCAGGAGGGCCAGCATTTT. This sequence encodes CATSSIPHQEGQHF.

The chain couples TRBV7-6 to TRBJ2-3; D is ambiguous. This CDR3 has 14 amino acids. The germline V and J ends were trimmed by 3 bases and 3 bases, with 10 bases remaining between them. Germline V gene data show CDR1 as SGHVS and CDR2 as FNYEAQ. In nucleotides, the CDR3 is TGTGCCAGCAGCTTGGAGCGTGGGACAGATACGCAGTATTTT. This codes for CASSLERGTDTQYF.

In DNA, the CDR3 is TGTGCCAGCAGCCTCGACAGGGGCCGACCCAATTATAGCAATCAGCCCCAGCATTTT. Translating gives CASSLDRGRPNYSNQPQHF. The chain links TRBV19 to TRBJ1-5; 8 nucleotides align to TRBD1. The trim removed 9 bases at V and 0 bases at J, leaving 19 bases unmatched. The CDR3 has 19 residues. Per the germline V gene, CDR1 is LNHDA and CDR2 is SQIVND (reference sequence).

Concerning this clone: The sample has other DNA sequences that encode this CDR3 too. This chain joins TRBV5-1 and TRBJ1-6; TRBD1 matches at 8 bases. Germline loops: CDR1 SGHRS, CDR2 YFSETQ. V dropped 5 bases and J dropped 7; count of bases not matched to a gene: 5. The CDR3 is made up of 14 amino acids. The CDR3 reads CASSLGQGNSPLHF. CDR3 coding DNA: TGCGCCAGCAGTTTAGGACAGGGCAATTCACCCCTCCACTTT. The variable domain in full, completed from reference TRBV5-1 and TRBJ1-6, reads KAGVTQTPRYLIKTRGQQVTLSCSPISGHRSVSWYQQTPGQGLQFLFEYFSETQRNKGNFPGRFSGRQFSNSRSEMNVSTLELGDSALYLCASSLGQGNSPLHFGNGTRLTVT.

The chain has TRBV12-3 or TRBV12-4 and TRBJ1-2; the D gene is possibly TRBD1 (5 bases). There are 13 residues in the CDR3. V lost 6 bases, J lost 4 bases, and 12 bases lay in between. The CDR3 region has the DNA TGTGCCAGCAGGGAATTTCAGGGCTATGGCTACACCTTC. Residues: CASREFQGYGYTF.